This T cell receptor (beta chain) was sequenced in a study of blood T cell repertoires in COVID-19. Study information: Samples representing acute and convalescent COVID-19 were sourced from the United States, Italy and Spain.

In the authors' methods: Scientists estimated how many nucleated cells there were by amplifying reference gene primers. This table comes from immunoSEQ multiplex PCR, and its TCRdb copy is limited to in-frame clones, with some not included. That table is the source of V, J and clone size, and D and trimming were worked out from the DNA. Here the sample spans tens of thousands of clones, about four fifths being singletons. There are 15 residues in the CDR3. The trim removed 6 bases at V and 2 bases at J, leaving 9 bases unmatched. Germline V gene sequence: CDR1 MGHDK, CDR2 SYGVNS. The sequence derives from a man aged 65 to 85 with acute or convalescent COVID-19. This chain joins TRBV25-1 and TRBJ1-2; 7 bases are a match to TRBD1. Sequencing used peripheral blood. CDR3 sequence: CASRPDRVWNYGYTF. The CDR3 DNA is TGTGCCAGCAGACCCGACAGGGTGTGGAACTATGGCTACACCTTC.